Included here is one T cell receptor beta chain sequence, with context. These data originate in a study of T cell changes during pregnancy in multiple sclerosis. Libraries were prepared by immunoSEQ multiplex PCR; TCRdb keeps only in-frame clonotypes and omits some of them. Among some 31,000 clones listed, roughly 90% were seen once. Looked up from germline, CDR1 is SGHDT and CDR2 is YYEEEE. The V gene end was trimmed by 4 bases and the J gene end by 6 bases; junction bases not matched to a gene: 6. The CDR3 has 14 amino acids. This chain uses TRBV5-6 with TRBJ2-7, with TRBD1 matching 11 bases. The specimen was CD4+ T cells from peripheral blood mononuclear cells, collected in the second trimester of pregnancy. This clonotype originated in a female donor in good health, enrolled as a control in a pregnancy study. The chain's CDR3 is CASSAGQGAGEQYF. For the CDR3, the DNA is TGTGCCAGCAGCGCCGGACAGGGGGCAGGCGAGCAGTACTTC.